The 9 T cell receptor beta chains below come from one sample, sequenced in a study of neurological immune-mediated disorders. TCRdb reprocessed the 5' RACE reads via MiXCR and lists one record per CDR3 protein. The sample records fewer than 40,000 distinct CDR3 sequences, more than 4% being singletons. The sample comprised CD4+ T cells from blood. Source of these receptors: a woman aged 40 to 55 in good health.

This clonotype was counted ten times or more. The gene calls are TRBV20-1 and TRBJ2-1; the match to TRBD2 covers 10 bases. Germline V lookup: CDR1 DFQATT, CDR2 SNEGSKA (reference sequence). This CDR3 is 14 amino acids long. V shed 6 bases, J shed 5 bases, and the junction held 7 bases outside the gene matches. For the CDR3, the DNA is TGCAGTGCCAAACTAGCGGGGCTTCACAATGAGCAGTTCTTC. Translated, it gives CSAKLAGLHNEQFF.

The sample holds many counts of this clonotype. J is TRBJ2-2 and V is TRBV7-9, with D hard to call. The V gene's germline CDR1 is SEHNR and CDR2 FQNEAQ (reference sequence). This CDR3 region has 16 residues. The germline V and J ends were trimmed by 3 bases and 5 bases, with 16 bases remaining between them. The CDR3 here is CASSLAALSGTGELFF. CDR3 DNA sequence: TGTGCCAGCAGCTTGGCAGCTCTCTCCGGGACCGGGGAGCTGTTTTTT.

This clonotype turned up a few times. The rearrangement links TRBV4-1 to TRBJ2-1, with 7 bases matching TRBD2. V shed 0 bases, J shed 8 bases, and the junction held 22 bases outside the gene matches. Germline CDR1 is MGHRA and CDR2 is YSYEKL. The CDR3 length is 20 residues. DNA for the CDR3: TGCGCCAGCAGCCAAGATCCCGCGGCCCCCGGACTAGTAGTGTACTATGAGCAGTTCTTC. Protein product: CASSQDPAAPGLVVYYEQFF.

This clonotype was counted many times. The DNA of the CDR3 is TGCGCCAGCCACGGGACAGGACCTTCAGATACGCAGTATTTT. Translating it yields CASHGTGPSDTQYF. The chain joins TRBV5-1 to TRBJ2-3, with 8 bases lining up with TRBD1. The CDR3 sequence is 14 residues long. CDR1 SGHRS and CDR2 YFSETQ come from the germline V gene. V lost 7 bases, J lost 4 bases, and 8 bases stayed unmatched. Full variable domain (remainder filled in from reference TRBV5-1 and TRBJ2-3): KAGVTQTPRYLIKTRGQQVTLSCSPISGHRSVSWYQQTPGQGLQFLFEYFSETQRNKGNFPGRFSGRQFSNSRSEMNVSTLELGDSALYLCASHGTGPSDTQYFGPGTRLTVL.

This clonotype counts as medium-sized. J is TRBJ1-2 and V is TRBV5-1, with a tentative D call TRBD1 (6 bases). The length of the CDR3 is 15 residues. Germline V gene data show CDR1 as SGHRS and CDR2 as YFSETQ. Trimming left V 0 bases short and J 2 bases short, with 11 bases between. Here the CDR3 reads CASSLDGQPNYGYTF. As DNA, the CDR3 is TGCGCCAGCAGCTTGGATGGACAGCCAAACTATGGCTACACCTTC.

This clonotype was detected a few times. The chain couples TRBV7-2 to TRBJ2-3; D unresolved. Trimming cost V 9 bases and J 2 bases, with 18 bases left between them. CDR1 is SGHTA, CDR2 FQGNSA, per germline. The CDR3 runs 15 residues. CDR3 protein: CASSLQPTPTDTQYF. For the CDR3, the DNA is TGTGCCAGTAGCCTCCAGCCTACCCCCACAGATACGCAGTATTTT.

This clonotype came up many times. The genes are TRBV5-5 and TRBJ2-7, with 9 positions matching TRBD1. The V segment lost 2 bases and the J segment 5 bases; nucleotides outside the gene matches: 5. Germline V gene lookup returns CDR1 SGHKS and CDR2 YYEKEE (reference sequence). The CDR3 covers 14 residues. The CDR3 sequence: CASSFGQGIHEQYF. CDR3 in DNA: TGTGCCAGCAGCTTCGGACAGGGGATACACGAGCAGTACTTC.

This clonotype has a count of ten or more. The V gene is TRBV7-2, the J gene TRBJ2-3, with 10 bases fitting TRBD2. The CDR3 loop spans 15 amino acids. Trimming took 5 bases from V and 4 from J; bases not matched to a gene: 6. Germline assignment: CDR1 SGHTA and CDR2 FQGNSA. The CDR3 region has the DNA TGTGCCAGCAGCCCTAGCGGGGGAGGCCCAGATACGCAGTATTTT. This gives the protein CASSPSGGGPDTQYF.

The chain links TRBV11-2 to TRBJ1-1; possibly TRBD1 for D (6 bases). CDR3 size: 16 residues. Germline lookup yields CDR1 SGHAT and CDR2 FQNNGV. V gave up 6 bases and J gave up 5 bases, with 22 bases separating them. The CDR3 nucleotides read TGTGCCAGCAGACGCGCGTCCCCGTGGGACAATACTGAAGCTTTCTTT. It yields the protein CASRRASPWDNTEAFF.